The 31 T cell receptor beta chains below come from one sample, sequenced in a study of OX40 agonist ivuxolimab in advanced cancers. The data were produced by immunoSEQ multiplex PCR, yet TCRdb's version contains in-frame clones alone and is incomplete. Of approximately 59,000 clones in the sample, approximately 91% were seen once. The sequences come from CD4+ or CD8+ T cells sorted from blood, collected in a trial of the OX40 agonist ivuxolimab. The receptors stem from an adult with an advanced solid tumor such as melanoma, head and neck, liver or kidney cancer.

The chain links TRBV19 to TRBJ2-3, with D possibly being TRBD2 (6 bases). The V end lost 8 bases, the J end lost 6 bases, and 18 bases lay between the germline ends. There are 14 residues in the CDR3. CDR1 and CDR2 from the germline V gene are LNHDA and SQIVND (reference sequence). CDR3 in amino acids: CASSLGWAGDTQYF. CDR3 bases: TGTGCCAGTTCCTTGGGATGGGCGGGGGATACGCAGTATTTT.

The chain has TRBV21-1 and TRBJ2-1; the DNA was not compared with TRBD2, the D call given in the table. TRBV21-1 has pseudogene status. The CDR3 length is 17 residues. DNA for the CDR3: TGTGCCAGCAGCAAACAGGGACTAACCCTCTCCTACAATGAGCAGTTCTTC. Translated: CASSKQGLTLSYNEQFF.

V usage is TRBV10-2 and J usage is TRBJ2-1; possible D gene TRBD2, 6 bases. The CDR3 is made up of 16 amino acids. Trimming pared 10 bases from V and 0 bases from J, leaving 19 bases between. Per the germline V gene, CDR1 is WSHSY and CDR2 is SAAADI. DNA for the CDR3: TGCGCCACCTGGGCCCTAGCGTTCAACTCCTACAATGAGCAGTTCTTC. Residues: CATWALAFNSYNEQFF.

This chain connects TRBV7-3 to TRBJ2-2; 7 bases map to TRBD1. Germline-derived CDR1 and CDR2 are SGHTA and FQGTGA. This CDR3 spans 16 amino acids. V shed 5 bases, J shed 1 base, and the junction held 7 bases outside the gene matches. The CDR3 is CASSPRRTGNTGELFF. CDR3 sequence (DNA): TGTGCCAGCAGCCCACGGCGGACAGGGAACACCGGGGAGCTGTTTTTT.

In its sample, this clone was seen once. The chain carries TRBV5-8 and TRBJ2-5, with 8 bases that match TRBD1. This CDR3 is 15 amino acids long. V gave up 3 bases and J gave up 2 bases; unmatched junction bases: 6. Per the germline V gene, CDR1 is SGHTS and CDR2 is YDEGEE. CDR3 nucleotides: TGTGCCAGCAGCTCCGGGACAGGCCCTCAAGAGACCCAGTACTTC. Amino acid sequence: CASSSGTGPQETQYF. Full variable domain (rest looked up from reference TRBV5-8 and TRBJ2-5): EAGVTQSPTHLIKTRGQQATLRCSPISGHTSVYWYQQALGLGLQFLLWYDEGEERNRGNFPPRFSGRQFPNYSSELNVNALELEDSALYLCASSSGTGPQETQYFGPGTRLLVL.

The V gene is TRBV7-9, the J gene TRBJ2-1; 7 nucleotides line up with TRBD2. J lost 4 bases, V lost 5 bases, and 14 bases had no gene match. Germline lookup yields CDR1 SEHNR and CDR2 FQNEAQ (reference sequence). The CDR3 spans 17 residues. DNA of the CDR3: TGTGCCAGCAGCCCGGGGAGGGGCGGAGGGCGGTACAATGAGCAGTTCTTC. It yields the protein CASSPGRGGGRYNEQFF.

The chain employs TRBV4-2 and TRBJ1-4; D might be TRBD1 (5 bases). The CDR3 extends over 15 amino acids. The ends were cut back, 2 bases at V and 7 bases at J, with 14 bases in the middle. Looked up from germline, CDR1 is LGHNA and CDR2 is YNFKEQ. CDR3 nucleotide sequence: TGTGCCAGCAGCCAATCCGACGAAGGGGTTGAAAAACTGTTTTTT. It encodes CASSQSDEGVEKLFF.

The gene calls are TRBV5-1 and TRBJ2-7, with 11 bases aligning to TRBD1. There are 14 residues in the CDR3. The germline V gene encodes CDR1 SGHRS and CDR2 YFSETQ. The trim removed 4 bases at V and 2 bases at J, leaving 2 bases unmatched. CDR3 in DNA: TGCGCCAGCAGCGCGGGACAGGGGGCCTACGAGCAGTACTTC. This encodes CASSAGQGAYEQYF.

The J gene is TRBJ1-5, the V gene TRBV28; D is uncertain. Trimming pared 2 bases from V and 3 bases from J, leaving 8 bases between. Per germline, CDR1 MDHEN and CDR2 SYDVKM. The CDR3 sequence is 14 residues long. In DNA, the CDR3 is TGTGCCAGCAGTTTAATAGGAAACAATCAGCCCCAGCATTTT. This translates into CASSLIGNNQPQHF.

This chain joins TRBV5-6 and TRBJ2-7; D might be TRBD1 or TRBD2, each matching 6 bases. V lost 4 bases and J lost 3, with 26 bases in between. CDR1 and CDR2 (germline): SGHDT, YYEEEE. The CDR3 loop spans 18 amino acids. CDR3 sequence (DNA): TGTGCCAGCAGCCTTCATACCCCTCGGGGGCGGAGATTCTACGAGCAGTACTTC. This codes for CASSLHTPRGRRFYEQYF.

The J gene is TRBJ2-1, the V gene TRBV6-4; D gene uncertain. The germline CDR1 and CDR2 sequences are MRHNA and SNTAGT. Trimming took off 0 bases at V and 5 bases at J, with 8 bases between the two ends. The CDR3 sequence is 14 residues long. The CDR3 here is CASSDSGRHNEQFF. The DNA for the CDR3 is TGTGCCAGCAGTGACTCGGGCCGCCACAATGAGCAGTTCTTC.

CDR3 in DNA: TGTGCCAGCAGCTTGCCTAGCGGCGGCTCCTACAATGAGCAGTTCTTC. It codes for CASSLPSGGSYNEQFF. This chain joins TRBV28 and TRBJ2-1; 7 bases match TRBD2. From germline, CDR1 is MDHEN and CDR2 SYDVKM. This CDR3 contains 16 residues. Germline trimming cut 6 bases from V and 0 bases from J; bases unmatched to any gene: 8. The variable domain in full, completed from reference TRBV28 and TRBJ2-1, reads DVKVTQSSRYLVKRTGEKVFLECVQDMDHENMFWYRQDPGLGLRLIYFSYDVKMKEKGDIPEGYSVSREKKERFSLILESASTNQTSMYLCASSLPSGGSYNEQFFGPGTRLTVL.

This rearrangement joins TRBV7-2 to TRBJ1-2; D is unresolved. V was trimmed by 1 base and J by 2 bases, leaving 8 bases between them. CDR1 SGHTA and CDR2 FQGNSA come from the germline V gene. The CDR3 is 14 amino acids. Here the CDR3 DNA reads TGTGCCAGCAGCTTAGGTACGGGGAACTATGGCTACACCTTC. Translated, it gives CASSLGTGNYGYTF.

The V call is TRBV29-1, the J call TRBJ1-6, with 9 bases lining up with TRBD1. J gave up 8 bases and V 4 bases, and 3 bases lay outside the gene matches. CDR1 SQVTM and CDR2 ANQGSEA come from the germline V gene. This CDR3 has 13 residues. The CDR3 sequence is CSVGRDRDSPLHF. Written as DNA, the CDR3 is TGCAGCGTTGGAAGGGACAGGGATTCACCCCTCCACTTT.

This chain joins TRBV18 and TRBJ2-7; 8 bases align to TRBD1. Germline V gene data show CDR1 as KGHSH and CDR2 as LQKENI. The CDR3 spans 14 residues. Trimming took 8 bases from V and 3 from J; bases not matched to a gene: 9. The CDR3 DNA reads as TGTGCCAGCCAACCGGGACAGGACAACTACGAGCAGTACTTC. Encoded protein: CASQPGQDNYEQYF.

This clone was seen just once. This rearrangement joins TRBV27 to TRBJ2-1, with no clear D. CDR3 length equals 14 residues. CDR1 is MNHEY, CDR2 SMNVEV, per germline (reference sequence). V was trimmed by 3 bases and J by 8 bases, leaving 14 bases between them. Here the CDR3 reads CASSFHGRVDEQFF. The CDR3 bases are TGTGCCAGCAGTTTTCACGGTAGGGTCGATGAGCAGTTCTTC.

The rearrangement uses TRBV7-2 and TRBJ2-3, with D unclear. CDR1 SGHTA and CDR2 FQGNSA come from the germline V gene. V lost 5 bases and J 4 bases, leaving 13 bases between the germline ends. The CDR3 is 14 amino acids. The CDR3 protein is CASSVRSRADTQYF. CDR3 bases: TGTGCCAGCAGCGTAAGGTCAAGAGCAGATACGCAGTATTTT.

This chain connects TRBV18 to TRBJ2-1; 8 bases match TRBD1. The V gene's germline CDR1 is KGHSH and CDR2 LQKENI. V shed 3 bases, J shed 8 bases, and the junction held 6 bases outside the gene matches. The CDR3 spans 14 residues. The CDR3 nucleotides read TGTGCCAGCTCACCTCGGACAGGGAATGATGAGCAGTTCTTC. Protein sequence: CASSPRTGNDEQFF.

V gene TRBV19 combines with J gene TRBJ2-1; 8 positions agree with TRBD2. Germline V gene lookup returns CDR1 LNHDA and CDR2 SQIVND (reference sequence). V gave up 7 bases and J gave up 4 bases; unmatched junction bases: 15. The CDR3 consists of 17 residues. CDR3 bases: TGTGCCAGTACCAAATCAGTAGCGGGAAACCTTTACAATGAGCAGTTCTTC. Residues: CASTKSVAGNLYNEQFF.

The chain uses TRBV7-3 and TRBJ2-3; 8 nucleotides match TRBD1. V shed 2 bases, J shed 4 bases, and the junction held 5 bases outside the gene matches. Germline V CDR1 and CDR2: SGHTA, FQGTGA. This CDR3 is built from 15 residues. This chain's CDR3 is CASSLVGTGADTQYF. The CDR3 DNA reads TGTGCCAGCAGCTTAGTCGGGACAGGAGCAGATACGCAGTATTTT.

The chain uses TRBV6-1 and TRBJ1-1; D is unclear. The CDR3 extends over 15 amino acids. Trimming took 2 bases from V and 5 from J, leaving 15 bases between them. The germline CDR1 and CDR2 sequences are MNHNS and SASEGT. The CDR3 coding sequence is TGTGCCAGCAGTGAATGGTCCGGGGTCGGAACTGAAGCTTTCTTT. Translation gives CASSEWSGVGTEAFF.

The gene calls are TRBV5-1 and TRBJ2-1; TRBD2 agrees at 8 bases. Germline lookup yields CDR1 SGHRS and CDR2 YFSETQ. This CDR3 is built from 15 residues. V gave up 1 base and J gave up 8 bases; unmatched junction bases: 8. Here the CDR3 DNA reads TGCGCCAGCAGCTTGACCAGCGGGAGAGTCGATGAGCAGTTCTTC. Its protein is CASSLTSGRVDEQFF.

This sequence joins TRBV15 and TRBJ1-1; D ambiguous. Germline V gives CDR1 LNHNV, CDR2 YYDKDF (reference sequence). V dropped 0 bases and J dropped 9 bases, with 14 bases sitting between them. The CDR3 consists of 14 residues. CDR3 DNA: TGTGCCACCAGCAGAGATCGTGTTGGAGGGAAAGCTTTCTTT. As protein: CATSRDRVGGKAFF.

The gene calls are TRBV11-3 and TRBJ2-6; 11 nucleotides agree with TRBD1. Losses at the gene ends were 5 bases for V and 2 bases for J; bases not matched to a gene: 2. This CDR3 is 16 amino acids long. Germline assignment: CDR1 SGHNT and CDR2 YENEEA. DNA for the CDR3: TGTGCCAGCAGCCCGGGACAGGGGGCTGGGGCCAACGTCCTGACTTTC. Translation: CASSPGQGAGANVLTF.

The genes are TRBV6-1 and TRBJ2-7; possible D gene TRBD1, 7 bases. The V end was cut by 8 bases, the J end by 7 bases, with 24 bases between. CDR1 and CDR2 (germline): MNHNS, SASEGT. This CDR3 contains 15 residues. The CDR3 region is CASERVRGRDREQYF. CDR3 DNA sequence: TGTGCCAGCGAGCGGGTGAGGGGGCGAGATCGAGAGCAGTACTTC.

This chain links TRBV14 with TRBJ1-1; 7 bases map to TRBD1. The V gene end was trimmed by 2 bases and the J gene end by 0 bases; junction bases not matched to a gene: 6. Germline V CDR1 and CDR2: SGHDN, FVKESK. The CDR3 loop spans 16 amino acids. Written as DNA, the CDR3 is TGTGCCAGCAGCCAACCCGGGACAGCCCTGAACACTGAAGCTTTCTTT. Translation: CASSQPGTALNTEAFF.

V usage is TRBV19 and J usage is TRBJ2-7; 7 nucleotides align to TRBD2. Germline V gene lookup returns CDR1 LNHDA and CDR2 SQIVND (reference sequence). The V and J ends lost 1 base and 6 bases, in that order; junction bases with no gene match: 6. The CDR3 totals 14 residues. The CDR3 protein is CASSIAGTKGEQYF. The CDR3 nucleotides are TGTGCCAGTAGTATAGCAGGGACTAAGGGCGAGCAGTACTTC. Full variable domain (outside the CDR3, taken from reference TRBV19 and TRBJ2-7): DGGITQSPKYLFRKEGQNVTLSCEQNLNHDAMYWYRQDPGQGLRLIYYSQIVNDFQKGDIAEGYSVSREKKESFPLTVTSAQKNPTAFYLCASSIAGTKGEQYFGPGTRLTVT.

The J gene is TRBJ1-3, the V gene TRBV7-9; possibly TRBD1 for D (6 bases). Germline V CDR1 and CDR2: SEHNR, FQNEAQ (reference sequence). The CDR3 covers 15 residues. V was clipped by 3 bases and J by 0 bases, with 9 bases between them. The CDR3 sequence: CASSFGQSSGNTIYF. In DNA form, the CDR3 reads TGTGCCAGCAGCTTCGGACAGAGCTCTGGAAACACCATATATTTT.

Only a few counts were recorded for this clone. CDR3 DNA: TGTGCCAGCAGGCCTACAGGGGTCAGGAACGGGGAGCTGTTTTTT. Translation: CASRPTGVRNGELFF. V is TRBV28 and J is TRBJ2-2; 7 positions match TRBD1. The CDR3 has 15 amino acids. Germline V gives CDR1 MDHEN, CDR2 SYDVKM. J lost 7 bases, V lost 6 bases, and 11 bases had no gene match.

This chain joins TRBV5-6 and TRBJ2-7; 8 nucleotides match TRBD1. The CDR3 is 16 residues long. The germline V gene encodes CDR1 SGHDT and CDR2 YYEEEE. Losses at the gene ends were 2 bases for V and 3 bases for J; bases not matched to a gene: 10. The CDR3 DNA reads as TGTGCCAGCAGCTTATCCCCGGGACAGGTATACTACGAGCAGTACTTC. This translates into CASSLSPGQVYYEQYF.

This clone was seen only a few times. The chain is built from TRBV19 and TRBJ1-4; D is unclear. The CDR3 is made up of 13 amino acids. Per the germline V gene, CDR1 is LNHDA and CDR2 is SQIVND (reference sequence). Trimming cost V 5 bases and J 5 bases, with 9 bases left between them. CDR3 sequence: CASSRTLNEKLFF. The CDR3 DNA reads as TGTGCCAGTAGTCGAACATTGAATGAAAAACTGTTTTTT.